This passage covers 6 T cell receptor beta chains from one sample sequenced in a study of monozygotic twins with inflammatory bowel disease. TCRdb reanalyzed the 5' RACE reads, giving one entry per CDR3 protein sequence and no DNA. Its listing shows 350,000 to 550,000 distinct CDR3 sequences. Material for sequencing was blood. The receptors derive from a human donor with ulcerative colitis or Crohn's disease, or a healthy co-twin of an affected twin (not recorded which).

The V and J genes are TRBV27 and TRBJ2-2; TCRdb proposes TRBD2, but this gene call is untestable without DNA. This CDR3 has 15 residues. Germline V gene data show CDR1 as MNHEY and CDR2 as SMNVEV (reference sequence). CDR3 loop: CASSPRTSGIGELFF.

The gene calls are TRBV20-1 and TRBJ2-7. This CDR3 contains 12 residues. Germline values: CDR1 DFQATT, CDR2 SNEGSKA (reference sequence). The CDR3 spells CIARTYTYEQYF.

This rearrangement joins TRBV10-3 to TRBJ2-1; TCRdb calls TRBD2, which cannot be checked without DNA. The CDR3 runs 14 residues. From germline, CDR1 is ENHRY and CDR2 SYGVKD. The chain's CDR3 is CAIRPAGGPNEQFF.

The V gene is TRBV5-1, the J gene TRBJ1-1; TCRdb's D call, TRBD1, is unchecked because there is no DNA. This CDR3 is 13 amino acids long. Germline V gives CDR1 SGHRS, CDR2 YFSETQ. This CDR3 is CASSLGTDTEAFF.

The genes are TRBV7-6 and TRBJ1-4. The germline gives CDR1 SGHVS, CDR2 FNYEAQ. The CDR3 totals 16 residues. CDR3 loop: CASSPNTAGLGEKLFF.

This CDR3 reads CASSLWGQAGYSYEQYF. The chain links TRBV28 to TRBJ2-7; with no DNA, the TCRdb D assignment of TRBD2 cannot be verified. The CDR3 consists of 17 residues. Germline loops: CDR1 MDHEN, CDR2 SYDVKM.